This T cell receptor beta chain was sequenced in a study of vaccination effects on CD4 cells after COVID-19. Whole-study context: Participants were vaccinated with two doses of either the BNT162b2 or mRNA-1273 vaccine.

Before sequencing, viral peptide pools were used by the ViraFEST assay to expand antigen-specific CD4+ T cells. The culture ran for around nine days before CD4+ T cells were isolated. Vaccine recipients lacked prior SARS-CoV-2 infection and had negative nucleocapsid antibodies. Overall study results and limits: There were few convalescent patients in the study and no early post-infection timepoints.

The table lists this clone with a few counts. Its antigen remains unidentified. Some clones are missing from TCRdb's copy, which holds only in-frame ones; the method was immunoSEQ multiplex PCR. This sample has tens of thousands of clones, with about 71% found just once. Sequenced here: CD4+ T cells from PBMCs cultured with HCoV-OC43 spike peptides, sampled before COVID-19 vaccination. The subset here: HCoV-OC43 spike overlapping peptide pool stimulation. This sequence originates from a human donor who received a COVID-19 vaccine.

Here the CDR3 reads CASSITGSDSGANVLTF. CDR3 DNA: TGTGCCAGTAGTATTACGGGATCCGACTCTGGGGCCAACGTCCTGACTTTC. This chain connects TRBV19 to TRBJ2-6, with D possibly being TRBD2 (5 bases). The CDR3 is 17 amino acids. Germline CDR1 reads LNHDA; CDR2 reads SQIVND (reference sequence). Between the trimmed V and J ends, which lost 3 bases and 0 bases, there was a span of 12 bases.